Listed here are 10 T cell receptor beta chains from one sample, sequenced in a study of T cell responses to AZD1222 COVID-19 vaccine. The method was immunoSEQ multiplex PCR; TCRdb's version includes in-frame clones alone and lacks a portion of them. The sample lists approximately 160,000 clones, about nine tenths occurring once. The sequencing used peripheral blood, collected on day 0 of AZD1222 vaccination. These receptor sequences come from an adult in good health.

The rearrangement links TRBV6-6 to TRBJ1-4, with no clear D. Germline V gives CDR1 MNHNY, CDR2 SVGAGI (reference sequence). CDR3 length equals 15 residues. V was shortened by 3 bases and J by 3 bases, with 11 bases between the two germline ends. CDR3 protein: CASSYVGSPNEKLFF. The CDR3 region has the DNA TGTGCCAGCAGTTATGTGGGGTCACCTAATGAAAAACTGTTTTTT.

The chain joins TRBV11-3 to TRBJ1-1; D not resolved. V lost 2 bases, J lost 0 bases, and 19 bases lay in between. The CDR3 runs to 18 residues. Germline lookup yields CDR1 SGHNT and CDR2 YENEEA. The CDR3 sequence: CASSLSPRAAGMNTEAFF. CDR3 in DNA: TGTGCCAGCAGCTTATCACCCCGAGCGGCAGGAATGAACACTGAAGCTTTCTTT.

The chain is built from TRBV19 and TRBJ2-3; D might be TRBD2 (5 bases). V shed 7 bases and J shed 4 bases, with 12 bases lying between them. CDR3 length: 13 residues. Germline V gene lookup returns CDR1 LNHDA and CDR2 SQIVND (reference sequence). The CDR3 reads CASTRAASDTQYF. The DNA of the CDR3 is TGTGCCAGTACGAGGGCTGCCTCAGATACGCAGTATTTT.

CDR3 amino acids: CASSATGFYEQYF. The CDR3 DNA reads TGTGCCAGTAGTGCGACAGGGTTCTACGAGCAGTACTTC. This chain joins TRBV19 and TRBJ2-7; the match to TRBD1 covers 7 bases. This CDR3 has 13 amino acids. The junction had 4 bases not matched to a gene; V was cut back by 5 bases and J by 3 bases. Germline V gene data show CDR1 as LNHDA and CDR2 as SQIVND (reference sequence).

The chain employs TRBV29-1 and TRBJ2-5, with unresolved D. The CDR3 loop spans 11 amino acids. From germline, CDR1 is SQVTM and CDR2 ANQGSEA. V was shortened by 0 bases and J by 12 bases, with 11 bases between the two germline ends. The CDR3 DNA reads TGCAGCGTTGAAGACGCGTCACCCGAGTACTTC. As protein: CSVEDASPEYF. The variable domain in full, with the rest retrieved from reference TRBV29-1 and TRBJ2-5, is SAVISQKPSRDICQRGTSLTIQCQVDSQVTMMFWYRQQPGQSLTLIATANQGSEATYESGFVIDKFPISRPNLTFSTLTVSNMSPEDSSIYLCSVEDASPEYFGPGTRLLVL.

The chain uses TRBV9 and TRBJ1-2; TRBD1 aligns across 7 bases. CDR1 and CDR2 from the germline V gene are SGDLS and YYNGEE. The CDR3 covers 12 residues. The ends lost 6 bases at V and 5 bases at J; junction bases unmatched: 4. The CDR3 nucleotides read TGTGCCAGCACCCAGGGGGGTTATGGCTACACCTTC. Amino acids: CASTQGGYGYTF.

The CDR3 spells CASSPGTPGHEQYF. CDR3 DNA: TGCGCCAGCAGCCCCGGGACCCCCGGCCACGAGCAGTACTTC. The chain is built from TRBV5-1 and TRBJ2-7; possibly TRBD1 or TRBD2 for D (5 bases each). The CDR3 length is 14 residues. Deletions cut 4 bases from V and 5 bases from J, with 16 bases between. Germline V gives CDR1 SGHRS, CDR2 YFSETQ. The whole variable domain, remainder taken from reference TRBV5-1 and TRBJ2-7, is KAGVTQTPRYLIKTRGQQVTLSCSPISGHRSVSWYQQTPGQGLQFLFEYFSETQRNKGNFPGRFSGRQFSNSRSEMNVSTLELGDSALYLCASSPGTPGHEQYFGPGTRLTVT.

The V call is TRBV3-1 (or the pseudogene TRBV3-2), the J call TRBJ1-4; D not certain. V lost 1 base, J lost 3 bases, and 9 bases lay in between. The length of the CDR3 is 15 residues. Germline loops: CDR1 LGHDT, CDR2 YNNKEL (reference sequence). The chain's CDR3 is CASSQAAGANEKLFF. The CDR3 DNA follows: TGTGCCAGCAGCCAAGCAGCGGGTGCTAATGAAAAACTGTTTTTT.

V is TRBV10-2 and J is TRBJ2-7; D unresolved. The CDR3 spans 14 residues. V lost 7 bases to trimming and J lost 0 bases, with 13 bases between them. Germline CDR1 reads WSHSY; CDR2 reads SAAADI. CDR3 sequence (DNA): TGCGCCAGCAACCCGGACGAGAGCTCCTACGAGCAGTACTTC. Translating gives CASNPDESSYEQYF.

The rearrangement uses TRBV5-6 and TRBJ2-7, with TRBD1 matching 10 bases. The trim removed 0 bases at V and 10 bases at J, leaving 10 bases unmatched. The CDR3 runs 15 residues. Germline-derived CDR1 and CDR2 are SGHDT and YYEEEE. CDR3 sequence reads: CASSLEGQGSDKQYF. In nucleotides, the CDR3 is TGTGCCAGCAGCTTGGAGGGACAGGGGTCCGATAAACAGTACTTC.